This is a list of T cell receptor beta chains from one sample in a study of vaccination effects on CD4 cells after COVID-19. These TCRs are of unknown antigen specificity. Repertoires were generated with immunoSEQ multiplex PCR, while TCRdb's copy carries only in-frame clones and drops some. The sample consists of 30,000 to 35,000 clones, just under 75% of them appearing once. This specimen consisted of CD4+ T cells from PBMCs cultured without peptide, obtained after COVID-19 vaccination. The receptors originated from a human donor who received a COVID-19 vaccine. CDR3s include the opening cysteine and the closing phenylalanine or tryptophan. Each record gives: V gene, J gene, D gene, clone size, CDR3 protein, CDR3 DNA. The D gene is left open where the match is weak. The size field is filled for only some rows; it gives once, few, many or a size class.

V: TRBV7-2
J: TRBJ1-2
D: NA
size: NA
CDR3: CASSLRKGTSANPHF
DNA: TGTGCCAGCAGCTTAAGGAAGGGCACATCAGCTAATCCTCACTTC

V: TRBV5-6
J: TRBJ1-2
D: TRBD1
size: NA
CDR3: CASSRAGTGKDYTF
DNA: TGTGCCAGCAGCCGAGCCGGGACAGGGAAGGACTACACCTTC

V: TRBV18
J: TRBJ2-5
D: NA
size: NA
CDR3: CASSRTVQETQYF
DNA: TGTGCCAGCTCGCGGACAGTACAAGAGACCCAGTACTTC

V: TRBV14
J: TRBJ2-1
D: NA
size: NA
CDR3: CASSQVGQGLPSSYNEQFF
DNA: TGTGCCAGCAGCCAAGTAGGCCAGGGGCTCCCGAGCTCCTACAATGAGCAGTTCTTC

V: TRBV15
J: TRBJ2-7
D: NA
size: NA
CDR3: CATSRGGETYEQYF
DNA: TGTGCCACCAGCAGAGGTGGGGAAACCTACGAGCAGTACTTC

V: TRBV3-1/TRBV3-2
J: TRBJ1-1
D: NA
size: NA
CDR3: CASSRRGGAENTEAFF
DNA: TGTGCCAGCAGCCGTCGGGGAGGGGCCGAGAACACTGAAGCTTTCTTT

V: TRBV30
J: TRBJ1-2
D: TRBD1
size: NA
CDR3: CAWGQGYGYTF
DNA: TGTGCCTGGGGACAGGGCTATGGCTACACCTTC

V: TRBV3-1/TRBV3-2
J: TRBJ2-2
D: NA
size: NA
CDR3: CASSQDSGTGELFF
DNA: TGTGCCAGCAGCCAAGATTCGGGAACCGGGGAGCTGTTTTTT

V: TRBV9
J: TRBJ2-2
D: NA
size: NA
CDR3: CASSVLGGNTGELFF
DNA: TGTGCCAGCAGCGTATTAGGGGGGAACACCGGGGAGCTGTTTTTT

V: TRBV5-1
J: TRBJ1-4
D: NA
size: NA
CDR3: CASSFGQGNEKLFF
DNA: TGCGCCAGCAGCTTCGGCCAGGGTAATGAAAAACTGTTTTTT

V: TRBV5-8
J: TRBJ2-3
D: TRBD2
size: NA
CDR3: CASSLARTRGTDTQYF
DNA: TGTGCCAGCAGCTTGGCGCGGACTAGAGGGACAGATACGCAGTATTTT

V: TRBV28
J: TRBJ1-2
D: NA
size: NA
CDR3: CASSTGGRYGYTF
DNA: TGTGCCAGCAGTACCGGGGGCAGGTATGGCTACACCTTC

V: TRBV3-1/TRBV3-2
J: TRBJ2-1
D: NA
size: once
CDR3: CASSQDQGAGYNEQFF
DNA: TGTGCCAGCAGCCAAGATCAAGGGGCAGGATACAATGAGCAGTTCTTC

V: TRBV21-1
J: TRBJ2-7
D: NA
size: NA
CDR3: CASRKNAGLYEQYF
DNA: TGTGCCAGCAGAAAAAACGCAGGACTCTACGAGCAGTACTTC

V: TRBV11-3
J: TRBJ1-1
D: NA
size: NA
CDR3: CASRRRPRRGNTEAFF
DNA: TGTGCCAGCAGACGAAGACCCAGGCGAGGGAACACTGAAGCTTTCTTT

V: TRBV5-1
J: TRBJ2-3
D: TRBD2
size: NA
CDR3: CASSLRTSGGTDTQYF
DNA: TGCGCCAGCAGCCTCCGGACTAGCGGGGGCACAGATACGCAGTATTTT

V: TRBV18
J: TRBJ2-7
D: NA
size: few
CDR3: CASSSGVGYEQYF
DNA: TGTGCCAGCTCATCCGGAGTGGGCTACGAGCAGTACTTC

V: TRBV12-5
J: TRBJ2-3
D: NA
size: NA
CDR3: CASGLVVAGPDTQYF
DNA: TGTGCTAGTGGTTTGGTGGTGGCAGGGCCAGATACGCAGTATTTT

V: TRBV10-3
J: TRBJ2-1
D: TRBD2
size: few
CDR3: CAISESRESYNEQFF
DNA: TGTGCCATCAGTGAGTCGCGGGAGTCCTACAATGAGCAGTTCTTC

V: TRBV28
J: TRBJ2-3
D: NA
size: once
CDR3: CASSGSGAGTDTQYF
DNA: TGTGCCAGCAGTGGGTCAGGGGCTGGCACAGATACGCAGTATTTT

V: TRBV5-4
J: TRBJ1-2
D: TRBD1
size: NA
CDR3: CASTSSTGGFGYGYTF
DNA: TGTGCCAGCACCTCATCGACAGGGGGCTTTGGCTATGGCTACACCTTC

V: TRBV20-1
J: TRBJ1-2
D: NA
size: NA
CDR3: CSASPYGYTF
DNA: TGCAGTGCTAGCCCCTATGGCTACACCTTC

V: TRBV30
J: TRBJ2-7
D: TRBD1
size: once
CDR3: CACSLDRGLSYEQYF
DNA: TGTGCCTGTAGCCTAGACAGGGGCCTATCCTACGAGCAGTACTTC

V: TRBV13
J: TRBJ2-1
D: NA
size: NA
CDR3: CASSLERYNEQFF
DNA: TGTGCCAGCAGCTTAGAGAGATACAATGAGCAGTTCTTC

V: TRBV4-1
J: TRBJ1-6
D: TRBD1
size: few
CDR3: CASSQVVGQGEKSYNSPLHF
DNA: TGCGCCAGCAGCCAAGTAGTGGGACAGGGGGAAAAATCCTATAATTCACCCCTCCACTTT

V: TRBV27
J: TRBJ2-1
D: NA
size: NA
CDR3: CASSLWGSPSSYNEQFF
DNA: TGTGCCAGCAGTTTATGGGGTAGCCCGAGCTCCTACAATGAGCAGTTCTTC

V: TRBV7-9
J: TRBJ2-7
D: NA
size: few
CDR3: CASSLAGFEQYF
DNA: TGTGCCAGCAGCTTAGCCGGGTTCGAGCAGTACTTC

V: TRBV27
J: TRBJ1-1
D: NA
size: NA
CDR3: CASIPEAFF
DNA: TGTGCCAGCATCCCGGAAGCTTTCTTT

V: TRBV15
J: TRBJ2-3
D: NA
size: NA
CDR3: CATSRGPGSGSDTQYF
DNA: TGTGCCACCAGCAGAGGCCCCGGGAGTGGGTCAGATACGCAGTATTTT

V: TRBV6-6
J: TRBJ1-3
D: TRBD1
size: few
CDR3: CASTKVGTGGNTIYF
DNA: TGTGCCAGCACCAAGGTCGGGACAGGGGGAAACACCATATATTTT

V: TRBV20-1
J: TRBJ1-5
D: NA
size: few
CDR3: CSASAQATNQPQHF
DNA: TGCAGTGCTAGTGCTCAGGCGACTAATCAGCCCCAGCATTTT

V: TRBV7-2
J: TRBJ2-3
D: TRBD2
size: NA
CDR3: CASSSHLAGVTDTQYF
DNA: TGTGCCAGCAGCTCCCATCTAGCGGGAGTGACAGATACGCAGTATTTT

V: TRBV7-9
J: TRBJ1-1
D: TRBD1
size: NA
CDR3: CASSPGQYTEAFF
DNA: TGTGCCAGCAGCCCGGGACAGTACACTGAAGCTTTCTTT

V: TRBV30
J: TRBJ1-6
D: TRBD1
size: NA
CDR3: CAWSLRGVGQGANSPLHF
DNA: TGTGCCTGGAGTTTAAGGGGGGTCGGACAGGGGGCGAATTCACCCCTCCACTTT

V: TRBV5-5
J: TRBJ1-1
D: TRBD1
size: NA
CDR3: CASSFGTGNTEAFF
DNA: TGTGCCAGCAGCTTCGGGACAGGGAACACTGAAGCTTTCTTT

V: TRBV9
J: TRBJ2-7
D: NA
size: NA
CDR3: CASSVGDREQYF
DNA: TGTGCCAGCAGCGTAGGGGACCGCGAGCAGTACTTC

V: TRBV7-6
J: TRBJ2-7
D: TRBD1
size: few
CDR3: CASSVLSGGLDEQYF
DNA: TGTGCCAGCAGCGTCCTATCAGGGGGCTTGGACGAGCAGTACTTC

V: TRBV3-1/TRBV3-2
J: TRBJ2-1
D: TRBD2
size: NA
CDR3: CASSLAGAPYNEQFF
DNA: TGTGCCAGCAGTCTAGCGGGAGCCCCCTACAATGAGCAGTTCTTC

V: TRBV11-2
J: TRBJ2-7
D: NA
size: NA
CDR3: CASSPSRRNLYEQYF
DNA: TGTGCCAGCAGCCCAAGCCGGCGGAATTTATACGAGCAGTACTTC

V: TRBV21-1
J: TRBJ1-6
D: NA
size: NA
CDR3: CASSKDPPGQTNSPLHF
DNA: TGTGCCAGCAGCAAAGACCCCCCGGGACAGACCAATTCACCCCTCCACTTT

V: TRBV30
J: TRBJ1-3
D: NA
size: NA
CDR3: CAWSPYPGGAGNTIYF
DNA: TGTGCCTGGAGTCCATACCCGGGAGGGGCTGGAAACACCATATATTTT

V: TRBV2
J: TRBJ2-7
D: NA
size: few
CDR3: CASGFYEQYF
DNA: TGTGCCAGCGGATTTTACGAGCAGTACTTC

V: TRBV6-2/TRBV6-3
J: TRBJ2-1
D: NA
size: NA
CDR3: CASSYQGSGVQFF
DNA: TGTGCCAGCAGTTATCAGGGATCGGGTGTGCAGTTCTTC

V: TRBV6-5
J: TRBJ2-7
D: NA
size: few
CDR3: CASSYDRSPSYEQYF
DNA: TGTGCCAGCAGCTACGACAGGAGCCCTTCCTACGAGCAGTACTTC